This is a list of T cell receptor beta chains from one sample in a study of T cells in Graves' hyperthyroidism and ophthalmopathy. MiXCR was run by TCRdb on the multiplex PCR reads, yielding one entry per CDR3 protein. Altogether about 560,000 distinct CDR3 sequences are present, 40% to 55% being singletons, with the ten largest covering about 7.9%. Sequences were obtained from peripheral blood or thyroid tissue (not recorded which). The receptor source for this set is a woman between 18 and 30 years old with Graves' hyperthyroidism. Each CDR3 is given with its conserved first and last residue. A D gene is named only where the DNA matches it firmly. Size is omitted from some rows. Given values are once, few, many or a class for expanded clones.

TRBD2 TRBJ2-5 once TRBV7-8 TGTGCCAGCTTCCGGCTAGCGGGTCAAGAGACCCAGTACTTC CASFRLAGQETQYF
TRBD2 TRBJ2-3 - TRBV20-1 TGCAGTGCCCGGAGCGGGAGGGAGGCAGATACGCAGTATTTT CSARSGREADTQYF
- TRBJ2-7 - TRBV7-3 TGTGCCAGCAGTCCTTCCGCGGACGAGCAGTACTTC CASSPSADEQYF
TRBD1 TRBJ1-4 few TRBV14 TGTGCCAGCAGTCTCGGACAGGCGGATATCTGGGAACTGTTTTTT CASSLGQADIWELFF
- TRBJ1-2 once TRBV2 TGTGCCAGCAGGGGAGGAGGGTCTTATGGCTACACCTTC CASRGGGSYGYTF
- TRBJ2-2 few TRBV7-3 TGTGCCAGCAGCTCAGCCGGGGGATCTTGGCCTGGGGAGCTGTTTTTT CASSSAGGSWPGELFF
- TRBJ1-4 many TRBV19 TGTGCCAGTAGGAGGTGGGGTAATGAAAAACTGTTTTTT CASRRWGNEKLFF
TRBD1 TRBJ1-2 few TRBV5-4 TGTGCCAGCAGCTTGGAGGCCAGGGGGCAATATGGCTACACCTTC CASSLEARGQYGYTF
- TRBJ2-7 - TRBV20-1 TGCAGTGCTAGAGTTTTCCAGGCGGTATCCGAGCAGTACTTC CSARVFQAVSEQYF
- TRBJ2-7 few TRBV9 TGTGCCAGCAGCCCCCGACCCGGGTTACCAGCCTACGAGCAGTACTTC CASSPRPGLPAYEQYF
- TRBJ1-1 - TRBV20-1 TGCAGTGCTGGTACCGGAGACACGGGCACTGAAGCTTTCTTT CSAGTGDTGTEAFF
TRBD1 TRBJ2-6 - TRBV29-1 TGCAGCGTTGGGGCAATGACAGGGGCCAGGAGTGAAGCTTTC CSVGAMTGARSEAF
TRBD1 TRBJ1-1 - TRBV6-1 TGTGCCAGCAGCCGAGGGACAGCTGCTGAAGCTTTCTTT CASSRGTAAEAFF
- TRBJ1-4 - TRBV2 TGTGCCAGCAGTTTTAGGACGGCATTTAATGAAAAACTGTTTTTT CASSFRTAFNEKLFF
- TRBJ1-2 - TRBV2 TGTGCCAGCAGTCCCAGGGGAAATGGCTACACCTTC CASSPRGNGYTF
- TRBJ2-7 once TRBV15 TGTGCCACCAGCGGGCTATCCGACTACGAGCAGTACTTC CATSGLSDYEQYF
- TRBJ1-3 few TRBV20-1 TGCAGTGCTAGAGCCAGGACAGCCAACCATTACTCTGGAAACACCATATATTTT CSARARTANHYSGNTIYF